The 8 T cell receptor beta chains below come from one sample, sequenced in a study of blood T cell repertoires in COVID-19. Clones were sequenced by immunoSEQ multiplex PCR, and TCRdb holds only the in-frame ones, with some missing. The table records some 93,000 clones, 86% of them present only once. The specimen was peripheral blood. These TCRs come from a man in his 60s with acute or convalescent COVID-19.

The chain recombines TRBV14 with TRBJ1-1; D gene ambiguous. Between the trimmed V and J ends, which lost 2 bases and 2 bases, there was a span of 15 bases. In germline, CDR1 is SGHDN, CDR2 FVKESK. CDR3 size: 16 residues. The CDR3 loop is CASSQLPSRSNTEAFF. CDR3 DNA: TGTGCCAGCAGCCAACTACCGTCCCGCTCAAACACTGAAGCTTTCTTT.

Turning to this clone: It is unclear where the CDR3 begins or ends on the DNA, so no DNA is shown, and the CDR3 is as TCRdb lists it. The chain uses TRBV12-1 and TRBJ1-1. TRBV12-1 is marked as a pseudogene. The CDR3 length equals 14 residues, ends included. This chain's CDR3 is CASSFAEGSLKAFF.

The CDR3 DNA is TGCAGCGTTGAAGACTTTACAACGGGAGGGAACACTGAAGCTTTCTTT. It codes for CSVEDFTTGGNTEAFF. This rearrangement joins TRBV29-1 to TRBJ1-1; D gene unclear. The V end was cut by 0 bases, the J end by 1 base, with 15 bases between. Germline V gene lookup returns CDR1 SQVTM and CDR2 ANQGSEA. The CDR3 consists of 16 residues.

In this sample, this clone turned up a few times. The chain couples TRBV20-1 to TRBJ1-2, with D uncertain. The CDR3 is 8 residues long. V lost 7 bases and J 10 bases, leaving 7 bases between the germline ends. CDR1 and CDR2 from the germline V gene are DFQATT and SNEGSKA (reference sequence). For the CDR3, the DNA is TGCAGTGGGGAGTACTACACCTTC. Protein product: CSGEYYTF.

This chain joins TRBV14 and TRBJ1-2; no reliable D call. CDR3 size: 14 residues. Trimming took 1 base from V and 7 from J, leaving 13 bases between them. Per the germline V gene, CDR1 is SGHDN and CDR2 is FVKESK. CDR3 bases: TGTGCCAGCAGCCAAGTTCCGGGATCACTTGGCTACACCTTC. Translation gives CASSQVPGSLGYTF.

This clone was observed once. The chain has TRBV7-2 and TRBJ2-5; 12 nucleotides line up with TRBD2. The CDR3 sequence is 15 residues long. CDR1 is SGHTA, CDR2 FQGNSA, per germline. The J segment lost 6 bases and the V segment lost 3 bases, leaving 5 bases of the junction unmatched. The CDR3 here is CASSFLAGGRQTQYF. The CDR3 bases are TGTGCCAGCAGCTTCCTAGCGGGGGGGAGACAGACCCAGTACTTC.

About this clone: The sample contains more than one DNA sequence encoding this CDR3. The chain is built from TRBV5-1 and TRBJ1-1; D gene ambiguous. V lost 0 bases and J lost 1, with 7 bases in between. In germline, CDR1 is SGHRS, CDR2 YFSETQ. The CDR3 extends over 14 amino acids. This CDR3 is CASSLDSSNTEAFF. The CDR3 region has the DNA TGCGCCAGCAGCTTGGATTCGTCGAACACTGAAGCTTTCTTT.

The rearrangement uses TRBV6-2 or TRBV6-3 and TRBJ1-2; D not certain. Trimming cost V 2 bases and J 3 bases, with 7 bases left between them. The germline V gene has CDR1 MNHEY and CDR2 SVGEGT. The CDR3 loop spans 13 amino acids. DNA of the CDR3: TGTGCCAGCAGTTACCGGGAAGACTATGGCTACACCTTC. Amino acids: CASSYREDYGYTF.